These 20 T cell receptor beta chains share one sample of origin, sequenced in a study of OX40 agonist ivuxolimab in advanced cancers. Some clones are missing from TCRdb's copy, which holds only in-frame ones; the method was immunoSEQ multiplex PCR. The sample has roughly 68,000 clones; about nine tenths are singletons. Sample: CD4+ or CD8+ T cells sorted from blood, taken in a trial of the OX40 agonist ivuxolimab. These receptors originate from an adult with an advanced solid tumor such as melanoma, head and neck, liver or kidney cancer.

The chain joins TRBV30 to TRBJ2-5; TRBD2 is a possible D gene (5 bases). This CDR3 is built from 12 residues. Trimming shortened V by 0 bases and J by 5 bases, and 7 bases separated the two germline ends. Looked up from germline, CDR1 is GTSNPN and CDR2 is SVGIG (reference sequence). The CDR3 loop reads CAWSVRGETQYF. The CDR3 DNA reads TGTGCCTGGAGTGTACGAGGGGAGACCCAGTACTTC.

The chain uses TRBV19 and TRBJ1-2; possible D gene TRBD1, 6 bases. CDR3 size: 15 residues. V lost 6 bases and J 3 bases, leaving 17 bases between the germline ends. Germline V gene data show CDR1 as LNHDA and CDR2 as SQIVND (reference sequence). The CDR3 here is CASSRGAGRDYGYTF. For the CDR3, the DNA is TGTGCCAGTAGCCGGGGGGCAGGGAGGGACTATGGCTACACCTTC.

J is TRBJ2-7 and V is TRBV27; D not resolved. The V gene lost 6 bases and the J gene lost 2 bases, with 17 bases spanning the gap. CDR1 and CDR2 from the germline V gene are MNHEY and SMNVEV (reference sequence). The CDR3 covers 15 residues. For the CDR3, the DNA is TGTGCCAGCAGCATATCTAGGGCTCGTACCTACGAGCAGTACTTC. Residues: CASSISRARTYEQYF.

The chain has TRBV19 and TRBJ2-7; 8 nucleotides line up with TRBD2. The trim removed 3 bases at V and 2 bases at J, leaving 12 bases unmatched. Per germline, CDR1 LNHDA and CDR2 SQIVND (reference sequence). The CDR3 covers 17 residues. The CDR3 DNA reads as TGTGCCAGTAGTATGAGCGCTAGCGGGCCTACTACCTACGAGCAGTACTTC. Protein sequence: CASSMSASGPTTYEQYF.

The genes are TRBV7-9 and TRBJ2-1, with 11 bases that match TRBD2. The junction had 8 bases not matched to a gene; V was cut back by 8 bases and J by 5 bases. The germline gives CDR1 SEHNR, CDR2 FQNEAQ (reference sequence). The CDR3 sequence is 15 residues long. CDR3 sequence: CASHRTSGFHNEQFF. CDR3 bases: TGTGCCAGCCATCGGACTAGCGGGTTCCACAATGAGCAGTTCTTC.

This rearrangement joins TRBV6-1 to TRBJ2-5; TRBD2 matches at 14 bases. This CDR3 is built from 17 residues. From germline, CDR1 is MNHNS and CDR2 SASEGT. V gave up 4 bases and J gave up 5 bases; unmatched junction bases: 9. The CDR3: CASSARGLAGAVETQYF. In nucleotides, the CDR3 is TGTGCCAGCAGTGCGCGGGGACTAGCGGGAGCAGTGGAGACCCAGTACTTC.

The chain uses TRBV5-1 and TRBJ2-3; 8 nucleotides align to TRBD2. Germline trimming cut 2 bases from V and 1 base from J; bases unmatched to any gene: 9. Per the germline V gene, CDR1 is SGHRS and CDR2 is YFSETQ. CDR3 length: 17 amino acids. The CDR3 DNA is TGCGCCAGCAGCTTCGGGAACAGCGGGAGACGCACAGATACGCAGTATTTT. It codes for CASSFGNSGRRTDTQYF.

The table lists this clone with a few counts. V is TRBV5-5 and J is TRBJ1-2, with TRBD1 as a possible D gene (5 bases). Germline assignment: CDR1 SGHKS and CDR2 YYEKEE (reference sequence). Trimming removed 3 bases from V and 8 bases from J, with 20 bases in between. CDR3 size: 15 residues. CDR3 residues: CASSWGQPMGGGYTF. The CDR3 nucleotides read TGTGCCAGCAGCTGGGGCCAGCCGATGGGGGGAGGCTACACCTTC.

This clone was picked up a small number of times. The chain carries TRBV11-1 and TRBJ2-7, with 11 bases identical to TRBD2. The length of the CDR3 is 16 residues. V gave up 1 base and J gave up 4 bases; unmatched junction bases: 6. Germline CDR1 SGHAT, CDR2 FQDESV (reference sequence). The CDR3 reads CASSLEGGLAAYEQYF. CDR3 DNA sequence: TGTGCCAGCAGCTTAGAGGGGGGACTAGCGGCGTACGAGCAGTACTTC.

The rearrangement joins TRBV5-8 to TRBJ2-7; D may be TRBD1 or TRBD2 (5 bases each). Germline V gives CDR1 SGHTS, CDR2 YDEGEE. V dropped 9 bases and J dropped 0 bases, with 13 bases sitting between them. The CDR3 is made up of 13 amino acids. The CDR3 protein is CATQPGLSYEQYF. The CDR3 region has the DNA TGTGCCACCCAACCGGGGCTCTCCTACGAGCAGTACTTC.

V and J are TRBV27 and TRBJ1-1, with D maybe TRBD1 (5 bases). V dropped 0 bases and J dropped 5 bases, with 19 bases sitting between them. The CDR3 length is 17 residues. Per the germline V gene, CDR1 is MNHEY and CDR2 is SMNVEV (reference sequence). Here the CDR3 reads CASSLSYPRGAETEAFF. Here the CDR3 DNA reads TGTGCCAGCAGTTTATCGTACCCCCGCGGGGCAGAGACTGAAGCTTTCTTT.

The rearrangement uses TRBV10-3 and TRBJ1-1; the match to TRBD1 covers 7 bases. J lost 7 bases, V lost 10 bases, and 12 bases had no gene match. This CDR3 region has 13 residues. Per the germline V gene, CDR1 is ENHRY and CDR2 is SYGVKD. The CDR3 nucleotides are TGTGCCACCCATAGGGGGCCGGGAGGTGAAGCTTTCTTT. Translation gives CATHRGPGGEAFF.

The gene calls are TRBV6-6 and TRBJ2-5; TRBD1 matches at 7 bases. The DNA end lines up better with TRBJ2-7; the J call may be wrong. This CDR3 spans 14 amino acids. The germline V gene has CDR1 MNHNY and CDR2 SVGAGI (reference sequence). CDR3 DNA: TGTGCCAGCAGCTCCGGGACAGCAGCCTACGAGCAGTACTTC. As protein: CASSSGTAAYEQYF.

CDR3 coding DNA: TGTGCCAGTAGCCGACAGGGTGTGAGCAATCAGCCCCAGCATTTT. Translating it yields CASSRQGVSNQPQHF. The gene calls are TRBV19 and TRBJ1-5; 7 bases fit TRBD1. The CDR3 is 15 residues long. The germline V gene has CDR1 LNHDA and CDR2 SQIVND (reference sequence). V was pared by 6 bases and J by 1 base, with 6 bases of the junction left unmatched.

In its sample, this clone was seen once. DNA of the CDR3: TGTGCCATCAGGGACGCAGCAGAAAGCACAGATACGCAGTATTTT. This translates into CAIRDAAESTDTQYF. The rearrangement joins TRBV10-3 to TRBJ2-3; no clear D. V lost 6 bases and J lost 0, with 13 bases in between. The CDR3 is 15 amino acids. In germline, CDR1 is ENHRY, CDR2 SYGVKD.

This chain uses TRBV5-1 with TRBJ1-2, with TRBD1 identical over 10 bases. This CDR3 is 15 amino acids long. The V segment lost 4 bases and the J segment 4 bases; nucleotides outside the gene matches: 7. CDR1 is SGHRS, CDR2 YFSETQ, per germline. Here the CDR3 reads CASSVDRGQGYGYTF. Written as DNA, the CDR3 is TGCGCCAGCAGCGTAGACAGGGGGCAGGGCTATGGCTACACCTTC.

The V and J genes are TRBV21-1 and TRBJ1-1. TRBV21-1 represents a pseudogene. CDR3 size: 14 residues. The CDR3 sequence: CASSKEGENTEAFF. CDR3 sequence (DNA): TGTGCCAGCAGCAAAGAGGGAGAGAACACTGAAGCTTTCTTT.

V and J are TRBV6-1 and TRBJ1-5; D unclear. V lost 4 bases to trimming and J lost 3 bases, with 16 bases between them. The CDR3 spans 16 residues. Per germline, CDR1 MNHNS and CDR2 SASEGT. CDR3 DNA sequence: TGTGCCAGCAGTGTGAGGGCAGGTCTAACCAATCAGCCCCAGCATTTT. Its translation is CASSVRAGLTNQPQHF.

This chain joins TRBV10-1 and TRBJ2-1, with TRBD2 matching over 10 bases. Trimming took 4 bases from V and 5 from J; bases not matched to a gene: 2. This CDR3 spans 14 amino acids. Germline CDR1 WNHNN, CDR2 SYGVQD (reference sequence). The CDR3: CASSVTSGHNEQFF. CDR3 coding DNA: TGCGCCAGCAGTGTGACTAGCGGGCACAATGAGCAGTTCTTC.

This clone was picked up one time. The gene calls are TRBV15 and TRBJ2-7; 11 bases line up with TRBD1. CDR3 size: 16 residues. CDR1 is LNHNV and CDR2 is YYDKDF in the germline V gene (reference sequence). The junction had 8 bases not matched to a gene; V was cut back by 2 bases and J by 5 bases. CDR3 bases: TGTGCCACCAGCAGACCTTCCGGGACAGGGGGTAACGAGCAGTACTTC. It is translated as CATSRPSGTGGNEQYF.